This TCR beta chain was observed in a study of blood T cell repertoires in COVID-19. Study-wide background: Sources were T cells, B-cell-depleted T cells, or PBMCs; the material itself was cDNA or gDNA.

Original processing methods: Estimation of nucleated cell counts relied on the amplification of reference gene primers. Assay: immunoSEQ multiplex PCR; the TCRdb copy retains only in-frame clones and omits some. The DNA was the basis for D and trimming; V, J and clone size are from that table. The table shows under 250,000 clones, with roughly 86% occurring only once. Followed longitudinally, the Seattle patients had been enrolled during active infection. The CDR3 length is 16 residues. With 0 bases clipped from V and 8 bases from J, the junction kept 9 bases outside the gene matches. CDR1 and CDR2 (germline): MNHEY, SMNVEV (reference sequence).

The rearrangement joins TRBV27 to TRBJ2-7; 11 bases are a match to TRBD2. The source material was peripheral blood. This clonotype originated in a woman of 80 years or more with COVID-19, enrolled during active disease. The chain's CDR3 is CASSLSILAGAQKQYF. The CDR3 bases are TGTGCCAGCAGTTTATCGATACTAGCGGGGGCCCAGAAGCAGTACTTC.